Following are 19 T cell receptor beta chains from one sample sequenced in a study of Graves' ophthalmopathy and Graves' hyperthyroidism. CDR3 regions of TCR beta were amplified from RNA transcripts. HTBI primers were used in a first-round RT-PCR, which preceded a second-round multiplex PCR. TCRdb independently ran MiXCR on the multiplex PCR reads; one entry per CDR3 protein. Of 200,000 to 250,000 distinct CDR3 sequences detected, 20% to 25% appear once; the ten largest clones hold 35% to 55%. Input material: peripheral blood. Receptors originate from a woman aged 50 to 60 with Graves' ophthalmopathy.

Comments on this clonotype: A read error may produce the germline difference seen at one junction end. The V gene is TRBV2, the J gene TRBJ1-6, with D maybe TRBD1 (5 bases). The CDR3 runs 13 residues. Germline V CDR1 and CDR2: SNHLY, FYNNEI. The CDR3 loop is CASSEQDNSSLHF. As DNA, the CDR3 is TGTGCCAGCAGTGAACAGGACAATTCATCCCTCCACTTT.

J is TRBJ2-5 and V is TRBV6-5; D is ambiguous. The CDR3 is made up of 14 amino acids. Germline V gene sequence: CDR1 MNHEY, CDR2 SVGAGI. Trimming cost V 2 bases and J 5 bases, with 12 bases left between them. CDR3 loop: CASSYATYGETQYF. The CDR3 DNA follows: TGTGCCAGCAGTTACGCTACCTATGGGGAGACCCAGTACTTC.

Regarding this clonotype: A much larger clone lies one base from this, so it may be a read error. V gene TRBV2 combines with J gene TRBJ1-5; tentative D call: TRBD1 (5 bases). The CDR3 has 15 residues. Germline loops: CDR1 SNHLY, CDR2 FYNNEI. The CDR3 reads CVSNWDQEGNQPQHF. In DNA form, the CDR3 reads TGTGTCAGCAACTGGGACCAGGAGGGCAATCAGCCCCAGCATTTT.

This clonotype was observed many times. This chain joins TRBV6-1 and TRBJ2-7, with 7 positions matching TRBD1. V dropped 10 bases and J dropped 6; count of bases not matched to a gene: 15. CDR1 MNHNS and CDR2 SASEGT come from the germline V gene. CDR3 length: 14 residues. CDR3 in amino acids: CAKLEESTGLEQYF. The CDR3 nucleotides are TGTGCCAAACTCGAAGAGTCGACAGGGCTCGAGCAGTACTTC.

This clonotype was observed many times. The gene calls are TRBV6-1 and TRBJ1-5; no clear D gene. Trimming removed 3 bases at V and 5 bases at J, with 8 bases between. The CDR3 loop spans 13 amino acids. Germline V gene sequence: CDR1 MNHNS, CDR2 SASEGT. This CDR3 reads CASSDISDQPQHF. CDR3 bases: TGTGCCAGCAGTGACATTAGTGATCAGCCCCAGCATTTT.

At least ten counts were recorded for this clonotype. This chain links TRBV6-5 with TRBJ1-1, with D possibly matching TRBD1 (5 bases). Germline V gene data show CDR1 as MNHEY and CDR2 as SVGAGI. V lost 6 bases and J lost 0, with 11 bases in between. This CDR3 has 14 residues. CDR3 bases: TGTGCCAGCAGGATTGGGACGGTGAACACTGAAGCTTTCTTT. As protein: CASRIGTVNTEAFF.

This clonotype was seen only a few times. This may be a read error: a much more frequent sequence differs by one nucleotide. The chain has TRBV24-1 and TRBJ1-1, with D unclear. CDR1 and CDR2 (germline): KGHDR, SFDVKD. The CDR3 has 12 amino acids. V was pared by 2 bases and J by 6 bases, with 6 bases between. CDR3 region: CATSDYPSEAFF. The CDR3 region has the DNA TGTGCCACCAGTGATTATCCCTCTGAAGCTTTCTTT.

This clonotype was counted ten times or more. V and J are TRBV12-5 and TRBJ1-2; 7 bases match TRBD1. This CDR3 spans 13 amino acids. Unmatched junction bases numbered 9, after V lost 4 bases and J lost 10 bases. Germline V gene lookup returns CDR1 LGHNT and CDR2 FRNRAP. The CDR3 nucleotides read TGTGCTAGTGGTTCAAGCCGACAGGGATACTACACCTTC. Protein: CASGSSRQGYYTF.

By sample share, this clonotype is medium-sized. The V and J genes are TRBV27 and TRBJ1-1; D unresolved. With 6 bases removed from V and 9 bases from J, the gap between germline ends came to 23 bases. CDR1 is MNHEY and CDR2 is SMNVEV in the germline V gene (reference sequence). The CDR3 spans 15 residues. The CDR3, as DNA: TGTGCCAGCAGCTCGACCTACAGCGATTGGGGTAAAGCTTTCTTT. This sequence encodes CASSSTYSDWGKAFF.

This clonotype was recorded at least ten times. The chain carries TRBV28 and TRBJ1-2; D not certain. V was clipped by 4 bases and J by 12 bases, with 12 bases between them. CDR3 length equals 11 residues. The germline V gene has CDR1 MDHEN and CDR2 SYDVKM. DNA for the CDR3: TGTGCCAGCAGTTCCGACATTTTAAACACCTTC. Its protein is CASSSDILNTF.

This clonotype was recorded at least ten times. The rearrangement links TRBV11-2 to TRBJ1-2, with 7 bases fitting TRBD1. Germline V gene lookup returns CDR1 SGHAT and CDR2 FQNNGV. With 5 bases clipped from V and 4 bases from J, the junction kept 7 bases outside the gene matches. The CDR3 is 14 amino acids. The CDR3 reads CASSPSRDSYGYTF. The CDR3 nucleotides read TGTGCCAGCAGCCCGTCCCGGGACAGCTATGGCTACACCTTC.

This clonotype was observed a single time. The rearrangement joins TRBV20-1 to TRBJ1-5, with TRBD1 matching 7 bases. Germline lookup yields CDR1 DFQATT and CDR2 SNEGSKA (reference sequence). The CDR3 covers 14 residues. J was trimmed by 6 bases and V by 6 bases; bases with no gene match: 11. CDR3 amino acids: CSALIDRAAQPQHF. Here the CDR3 DNA reads TGCAGTGCGTTGATCGACAGGGCCGCTCAGCCCCAGCATTTT.

This clonotype has a count of ten or more. The V call is TRBV29-1, the J call TRBJ1-1; 7 nucleotides align to TRBD1. The CDR3 is 11 residues long. The germline V gene has CDR1 SQVTM and CDR2 ANQGSEA. The V and J ends lost 6 bases and 7 bases, in that order; junction bases with no gene match: 5. CDR3 loop: CSVGGTVEAFF. The CDR3 DNA sequence: TGCAGCGTAGGAGGGACAGTTGAAGCTTTCTTT.

The V gene is TRBV4-2, the J gene TRBJ2-7; the match to TRBD2 covers 8 bases. CDR3 length: 16 residues. J was trimmed by 0 bases and V by 4 bases; bases with no gene match: 8. Germline loops: CDR1 LGHNA, CDR2 YNFKEQ. The DNA of the CDR3 is TGTGCCAGCAGCCGACCCAGCGGGAGTCCCTCCTACGAGCAGTACTTC. Translated: CASSRPSGSPSYEQYF.

This clonotype was observed a few times. The CDR3 DNA follows: TGCAGCGCTGCGGACAGGGGGTCGCGAGGCTACACCTTC. Translated, it gives CSAADRGSRGYTF. This rearrangement joins TRBV29-1 to TRBJ1-2, with TRBD1 matching 10 bases. Germline V gene lookup returns CDR1 SQVTM and CDR2 ANQGSEA. This CDR3 has 13 amino acids. Trimming cost V 7 bases and J 8 bases; bases outside gene matches: 10.

This clonotype was counted at least ten times. The chain carries TRBV3-1 and TRBJ2-5; possibly TRBD2 for D (6 bases). V was clipped by 5 bases and J by 1 base, with 8 bases between them. The CDR3 is 13 residues long. Looked up from germline, CDR1 is LGHDT and CDR2 is YNNKEL (reference sequence). CDR3 sequence (DNA): TGTGCCAGCAGCGGGACTCTCCAAGAGACCCAGTACTTC. Translating gives CASSGTLQETQYF.

This clonotype was detected ten times or more. The chain is built from TRBV12-5 and TRBJ2-1, with 8 nucleotides matching TRBD2. The CDR3 totals 15 residues. Germline-derived CDR1 and CDR2 are LGHNT and FRNRAP. The junction had 5 bases not matched to a gene; V was cut back by 4 bases and J by 3 bases. The CDR3 bases are TGTGCTAGTGGTTCAAAGACTAGCGTCTACAATGAGCAGTTCTTC. This sequence encodes CASGSKTSVYNEQFF.

V gene TRBV20-1 combines with J gene TRBJ1-2; D gene unclear. Germline CDR1 is DFQATT and CDR2 is SNEGSKA (reference sequence). V was shortened by 8 bases and J by 2 bases, with 12 bases between the two germline ends. This CDR3 is 12 amino acids long. CDR3 in DNA: TGCAGTATCAAAGGCAGAAACTATGGCTACACCTTC. This encodes CSIKGRNYGYTF.

This clonotype was seen at least ten times. The V call is TRBV6-2 or TRBV6-3, the J call TRBJ1-1, with D possibly being TRBD1 (6 bases). The CDR3 extends over 14 amino acids. The germline V and J ends were trimmed by 8 bases and 5 bases, with 18 bases remaining between them. Germline-derived CDR1 and CDR2 are MNHEY and SVGEGT. The CDR3 protein is CASGYERGGTEAFF. DNA for the CDR3: TGTGCCAGCGGGTACGAAAGAGGGGGAACTGAAGCTTTCTTT.